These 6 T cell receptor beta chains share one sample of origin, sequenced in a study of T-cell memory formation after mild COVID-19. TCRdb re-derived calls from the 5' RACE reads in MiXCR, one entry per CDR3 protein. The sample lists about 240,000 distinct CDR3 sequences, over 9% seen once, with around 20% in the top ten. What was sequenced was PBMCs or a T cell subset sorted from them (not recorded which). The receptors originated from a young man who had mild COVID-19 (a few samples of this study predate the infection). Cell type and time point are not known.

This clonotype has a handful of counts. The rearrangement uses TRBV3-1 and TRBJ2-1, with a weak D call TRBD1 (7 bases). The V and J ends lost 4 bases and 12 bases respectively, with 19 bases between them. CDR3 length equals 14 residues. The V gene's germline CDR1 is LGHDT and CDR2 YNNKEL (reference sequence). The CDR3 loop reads CASSPTGTLRGQFF. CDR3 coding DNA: TGTGCCAGCAGCCCGACAGGGACTCTTCGGGGGCAGTTCTTC.

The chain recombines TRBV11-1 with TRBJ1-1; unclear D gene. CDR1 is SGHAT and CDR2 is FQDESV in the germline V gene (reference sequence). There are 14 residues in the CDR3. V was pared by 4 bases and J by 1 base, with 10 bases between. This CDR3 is CASSSLDWNTEAFF. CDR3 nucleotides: TGTGCCAGCAGCTCCCTAGACTGGAACACTGAAGCTTTCTTT. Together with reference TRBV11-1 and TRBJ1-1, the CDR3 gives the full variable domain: EAEVAQSPRYKITEKSQAVAFWCDPISGHATLYWYRQILGQGPELLVQFQDESVVDDSQLPKDRFSAERLKGVDSTLKIQPAELGDSAMYLCASSSLDWNTEAFFGQGTRLTVV.

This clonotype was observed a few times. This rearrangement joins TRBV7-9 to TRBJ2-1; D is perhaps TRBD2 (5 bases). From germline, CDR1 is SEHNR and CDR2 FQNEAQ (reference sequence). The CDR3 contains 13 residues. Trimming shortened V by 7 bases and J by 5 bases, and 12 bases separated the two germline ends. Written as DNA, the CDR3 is TGTGCCAGCAAATATGCCGGGAACAATGAGCAGTTCTTC. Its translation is CASKYAGNNEQFF.

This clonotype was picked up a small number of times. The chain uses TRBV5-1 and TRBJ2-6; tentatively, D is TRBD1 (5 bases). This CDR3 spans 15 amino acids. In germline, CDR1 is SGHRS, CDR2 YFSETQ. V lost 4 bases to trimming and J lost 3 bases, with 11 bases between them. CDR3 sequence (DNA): TGCGCCAGCAGCCCCCAAGGACATGGGGCCAACGTCCTGACTTTC. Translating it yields CASSPQGHGANVLTF.

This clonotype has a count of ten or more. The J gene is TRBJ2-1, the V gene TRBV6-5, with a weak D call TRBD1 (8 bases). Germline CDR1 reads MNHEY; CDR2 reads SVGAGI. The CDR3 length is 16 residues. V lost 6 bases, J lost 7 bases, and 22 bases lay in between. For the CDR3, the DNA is TGTGCCAGCAGCCGGACAGGGAGGGGGGGCAGGAATGAGCAGTTCTTC. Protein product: CASSRTGRGGRNEQFF.

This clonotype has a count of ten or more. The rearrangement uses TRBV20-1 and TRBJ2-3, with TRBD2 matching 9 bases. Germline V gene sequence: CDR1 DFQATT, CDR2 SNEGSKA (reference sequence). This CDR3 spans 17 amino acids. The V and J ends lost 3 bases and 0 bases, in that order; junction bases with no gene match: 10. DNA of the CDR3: TGCAGTGCTAGCTCGGCGGGGGGGCCGTACAGCACAGATACGCAGTATTTT. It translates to CSASSAGGPYSTDTQYF.